The 2 T cell receptor beta chains listed next were all sequenced from one sample in a study of blood T cells in healthy people across ages. A J-beta primer mix and a sample-barcoded 5' primer were used in a second PCR of roughly 6 to 12 cycles. One entry per CDR3 protein, called by TCRdb with MiXCR from the 5' RACE reads. The data show 850,000 to 1,000,000 distinct CDR3 sequences, roughly half seen once. The sample consisted of blood. Source of these receptors: a woman aged 55-75 years in good health.

The chain couples TRBV20-1 to TRBJ2-7, with 14 bases matching TRBD2. Gene TRBJ2-5 matches the end of the DNA better, so the J call may be wrong. Germline V gene lookup returns CDR1 DFQATT and CDR2 SNEGSKA (reference sequence). This CDR3 has 17 residues. The CDR3 sequence: CSARGGTSGSFWETQYF. The CDR3 DNA is TGCAGTGCTAGGGGCGGGACTAGCGGGAGTTTTTGGGAGACCCAGTACTTC.

This chain links TRBV20-1 with TRBJ1-2; D is undetermined. The germline gives CDR1 DFQATT, CDR2 SNEGSKA (reference sequence). This CDR3 region has 13 residues. V lost 5 bases and J lost 6, with 16 bases in between. For the CDR3, the DNA is TGCAGTGCTCCCCGACCCTCTTCCAATGGCTACACCTTC. It specifies CSAPRPSSNGYTF.